A selection of T cell receptor beta chains follows, all from one sample in a study of T cell responses to AZD1222 COVID-19 vaccine. The method was immunoSEQ multiplex PCR; TCRdb's version includes in-frame clones alone and lacks a portion of them. This table has 130,000 or so clones, 90% to 95% appearing once. The sample was peripheral blood, taken on day 0 of AZD1222 vaccination. The receptors come from an adult in good health. CDR3s leave out the opening cysteine and the closing phenylalanine or tryptophan. D genes are given only for firm matches.

d_call,v_call,cdr3_aa
NA,TRBV21-1,ASSFQAGTFRTDTQY
TRBD2,TRBV28,ASSFRGEGPPTDTQY
NA,TRBV27,ASSPLGDSYEQY
TRBD1,TRBV10-2,ASSEAQGASDEQF
NA,TRBV18,ASSPPETGAKNIQY
NA,TRBV6-1,ASSDAGYGYT
NA,TRBV6-5,ASSPLGGNTIY
TRBD1,TRBV4-2,ASSQVFRGGGYT
NA,TRBV27,ASSSGSYEQY
NA,TRBV7-8,ASSLDSRAGRQETQY
NA,TRBV4-1,ASSQEGRAWF
NA,TRBV6-5,ASSSIPPGYT
TRBD2,TRBV27,ASSLGTTPYEQY
NA,TRBV2,ASSGRLEGYEQY
NA,TRBV5-8,ASSFSRNTEAF
NA,TRBV4-1,ASSQVNSEQF
TRBD2,TRBV7-9,ASSARMASGRDEQF
TRBD2,TRBV30,AWAGTSSYNEQF
TRBD1,TRBV7-6,ASSPGGSGTEAF
TRBD1,TRBV3-1/TRBV3-2,ASSQDQGASYGYT
TRBD1,TRBV2,ASSKGTGTYEQY
NA,TRBV9,ASSVEGFVSTEAF
NA,TRBV4-1,ASSQGVAGTDTYEQY
NA,TRBV27,ASSWQLGGGELF
NA,TRBV7-2,ASSPWERTYNEQF
NA,TRBV5-6,ASSRGDLRTGELF
NA,TRBV6-2/TRBV6-3,ASTPIEKQAQH
NA,TRBV15,ATSRVVTGWNSPLH
TRBD2,TRBV24-1,ATSDSGRTYNEQF
NA,TRBV5-1,ASSFSGFYGEQY
TRBD1,TRBV6-1,ASSEGQGLGPYEQY
NA,TRBV7-2,ASSLPTPGAVEQF
TRBD1,TRBV13,ASSKGTGGTQH
NA,TRBV4-1,ASSQDRGGGGSNQPQH
TRBD1,TRBV7-8,ASSLAREGAEANYGYT
NA,TRBV5-1,ASSLRTANYGYT
NA,TRBV11-2,ASSSDRFTPSSYNEQF
NA,TRBV4-2,ASSYRSNYGYT
TRBD1,TRBV11-3,ASSLVWDSEAF
NA,TRBV7-9,ASSLKAGLSTDTQY
NA,TRBV29-1,SVDTGGRTEAF
NA,TRBV9,ASSAPGGELF
NA,TRBV27,ASSLALGYTYEQY
NA,TRBV11-2,ASSRSPTMVPEQY
NA,TRBV29-1,SARDPNTEAF
NA,TRBV5-6,ASSLAPYLNTEAF
NA,TRBV27,ASSLFSGVGGYT
NA,TRBV6-5,ATHSSSGNTIY
NA,TRBV7-9,ASSSTGGTGNTIY
NA,TRBV6-1,ASSERGQVGYEQY
TRBD1,TRBV19,ASSIRQGLSEAF
NA,TRBV7-7,AVGASGGFEQY
NA,TRBV2,ASSQPLAKNIQY
NA,TRBV27,ASSPEQGRYYEQY
TRBD2,TRBV10-1,ASSLAGGPHEQY
NA,TRBV5-8,AGGEGATYNEQF
NA,TRBV4-2,ASSKEGRIQY
TRBD2,TRBV5-4,ASSLDSGKNTQY